This T cell receptor (beta chain) came from a study of shared clonotypes between healthy human individuals. CDR1 is SGHDN, CDR2 FVKESK, per germline. The length of the CDR3 is 14 residues. V lost 3 bases, J lost 6 bases, and 12 bases lay in between. Clones were read by immunoSEQ multiplex PCR, and TCRdb kept only the in-frame ones, dropping some. The data contain 70,000 to 95,000 clones, about 64% of them seen just once; the ten biggest clones take up around 52%. The source material was memory CD8+ T cells sorted from blood. Stated subset: CD45RO+ cells pooled with CCR7-negative TemRA cells. V gene TRBV14 combines with J gene TRBJ2-1; possible D gene TRBD2, 6 bases. This sequence originates from a man younger than 40 in good health. This CDR3 reads CASSQGEEGNEQFF. CDR3 sequence (DNA): TGTGCCAGCAGCCAGGGGGAGGAGGGCAATGAGCAGTTCTTC.